This T cell receptor (beta chain) is from a study of blood T cell repertoires in COVID-19. Study-wide context: The United States, Italy and Spain supplied acute and convalescent COVID-19 samples. Sources were T cells, B-cell-depleted T cells, or PBMCs; the material itself was cDNA or gDNA.

Seattle patients were enrolled while actively infected and followed longitudinally. Produced via immunoSEQ multiplex PCR; TCRdb's table is partial and in-frame only. The sample lists fewer than 300,000 clones, 70% to 90% occurring once. This CDR3 comprises 15 residues. V dropped 3 bases and J dropped 1 base, with 12 bases sitting between them. Germline CDR1 is LNHDA and CDR2 is SQIVND (reference sequence). This receptor was obtained from a woman in her forties or fifties with COVID-19, enrolled during active disease. Sample: peripheral blood. The chain joins TRBV19 to TRBJ1-1; weak D call: TRBD1 (5 bases). The CDR3 sequence is CASSIHRGSNTEAFF. The CDR3 region has the DNA TGTGCCAGTAGTATCCACCGGGGGTCGAACACTGAAGCTTTCTTT.